This T cell receptor beta chain was retrieved from a study of T cells expressing NK-cell markers. Study-wide background: The authors sequenced eight donors, of whom seven were HCMV-seropositive and one was seronegative. Findings of the study overall: A handful of donors' CD3+CD56-NKG2C+ cells were dominated by the same clonotypes.

Concerning this clonotype: The antigen is undetermined.

Germline V lookup: CDR1 LGHDT, CDR2 YNNKEL (reference sequence). The CDR3 has 17 amino acids. Scientists made TCR beta cDNA using 5'RACE template switching with UMIs. TCRdb re-called the 5' RACE reads; every CDR3 protein appears as one record, without DNA. The listing records a few hundred thousand distinct CDR3 sequences. Sequencing was performed on blood T cells: a sorted CD56 or NKG2C T cell subset, CD4+ or CD8+ T cells, or bulk PBMC T cells (not recorded which). V is TRBV3-1 and J is TRBJ2-3; TCRdb reports TRBD2, a call that lacks DNA to check it against. This receptor was identified in a man aged 18-70 years in good health. CDR3 amino acids: CASSRDFLAGQTDTQYF.